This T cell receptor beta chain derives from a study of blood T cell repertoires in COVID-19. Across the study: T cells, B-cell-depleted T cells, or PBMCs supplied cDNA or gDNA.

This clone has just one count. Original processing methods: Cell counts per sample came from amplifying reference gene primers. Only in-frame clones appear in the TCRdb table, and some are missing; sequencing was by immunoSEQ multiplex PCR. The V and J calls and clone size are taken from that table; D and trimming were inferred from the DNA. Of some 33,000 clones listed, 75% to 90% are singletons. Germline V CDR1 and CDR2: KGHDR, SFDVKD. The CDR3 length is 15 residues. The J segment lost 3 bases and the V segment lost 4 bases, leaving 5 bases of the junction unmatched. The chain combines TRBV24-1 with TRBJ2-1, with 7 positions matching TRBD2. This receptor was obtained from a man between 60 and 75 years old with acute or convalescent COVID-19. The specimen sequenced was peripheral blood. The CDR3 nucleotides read TGTGCCACCAGTGAGGGAGCGGGATTCTACAATGAGCAGTTCTTC. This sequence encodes CATSEGAGFYNEQFF.